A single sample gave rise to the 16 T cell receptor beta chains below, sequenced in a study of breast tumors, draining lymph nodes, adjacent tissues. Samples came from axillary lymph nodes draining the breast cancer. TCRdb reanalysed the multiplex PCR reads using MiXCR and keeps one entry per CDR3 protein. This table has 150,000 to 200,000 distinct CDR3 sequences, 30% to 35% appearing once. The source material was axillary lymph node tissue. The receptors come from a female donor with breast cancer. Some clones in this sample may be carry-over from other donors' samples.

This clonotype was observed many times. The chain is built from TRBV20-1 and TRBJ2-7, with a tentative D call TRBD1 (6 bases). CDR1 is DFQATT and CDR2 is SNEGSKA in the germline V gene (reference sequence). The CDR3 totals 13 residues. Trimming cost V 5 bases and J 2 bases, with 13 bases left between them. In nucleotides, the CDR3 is TGCAGTGCTTTGACAGGTGGTACCTACGAGCAGTACTTC. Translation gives CSALTGGTYEQYF.

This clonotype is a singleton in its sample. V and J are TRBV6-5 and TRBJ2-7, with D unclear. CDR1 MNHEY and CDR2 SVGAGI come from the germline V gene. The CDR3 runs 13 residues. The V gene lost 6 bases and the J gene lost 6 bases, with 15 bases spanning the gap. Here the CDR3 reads CASRRGSMGEQYF. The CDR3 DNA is TGTGCCAGCAGGCGTGGCTCCATGGGCGAGCAGTACTTC.

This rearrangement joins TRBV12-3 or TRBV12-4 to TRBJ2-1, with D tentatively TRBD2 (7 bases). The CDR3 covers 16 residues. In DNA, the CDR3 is TGTGCTAGTGGTTTGGTAGGGGGGGGACACACTAATGAGCAGTTCTTC. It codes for CASGLVGGGHTNEQFF.

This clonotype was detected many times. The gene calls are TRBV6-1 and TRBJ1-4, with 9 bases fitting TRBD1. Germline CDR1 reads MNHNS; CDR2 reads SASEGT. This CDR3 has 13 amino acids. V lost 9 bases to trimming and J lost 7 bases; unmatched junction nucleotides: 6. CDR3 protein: CASHKDRGEKLFF. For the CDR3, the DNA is TGTGCCAGTCATAAGGACAGGGGTGAAAAACTGTTTTTT.

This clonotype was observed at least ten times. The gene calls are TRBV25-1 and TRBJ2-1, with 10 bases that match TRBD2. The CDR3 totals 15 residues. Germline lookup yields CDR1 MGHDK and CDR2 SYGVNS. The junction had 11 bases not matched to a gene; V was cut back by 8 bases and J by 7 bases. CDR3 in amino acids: CASSWASGRKNEQFF. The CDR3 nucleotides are TGTGCCAGCTCTTGGGCTAGCGGGAGAAAGAATGAGCAGTTCTTC.

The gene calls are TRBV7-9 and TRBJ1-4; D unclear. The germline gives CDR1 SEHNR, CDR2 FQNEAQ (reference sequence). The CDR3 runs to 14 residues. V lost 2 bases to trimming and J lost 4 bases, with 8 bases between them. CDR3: CASSLRGNNEKLFF. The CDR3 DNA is TGTGCCAGCAGCTTACGGGGAAATAATGAAAAACTGTTTTTT.

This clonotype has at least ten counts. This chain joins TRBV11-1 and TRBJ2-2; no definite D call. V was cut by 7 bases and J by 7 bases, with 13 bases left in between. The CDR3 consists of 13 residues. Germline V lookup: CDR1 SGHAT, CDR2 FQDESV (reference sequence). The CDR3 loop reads CASTPGDYGELFF. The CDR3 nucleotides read TGTGCCAGCACCCCTGGCGATTACGGGGAGCTGTTTTTT.

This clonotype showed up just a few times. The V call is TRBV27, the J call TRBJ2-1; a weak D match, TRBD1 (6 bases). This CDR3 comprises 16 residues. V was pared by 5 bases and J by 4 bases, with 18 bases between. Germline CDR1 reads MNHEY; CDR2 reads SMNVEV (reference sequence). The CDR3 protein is CASSPSGTPDYNEQFF. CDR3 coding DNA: TGTGCCAGCAGTCCATCCGGGACACCTGATTACAATGAGCAGTTCTTC.

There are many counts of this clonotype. In DNA, the CDR3 is TGTGCCATCAGCCAACCTCAGGGGAACGAGCAGTACTTC. This codes for CAISQPQGNEQYF. The V call is TRBV10-3, the J call TRBJ2-7; D is perhaps TRBD1 (6 bases). CDR1 and CDR2 (germline): ENHRY, SYGVKD. The V end was cut by 6 bases, the J end by 5 bases, with 14 bases between. The CDR3 has 13 residues.

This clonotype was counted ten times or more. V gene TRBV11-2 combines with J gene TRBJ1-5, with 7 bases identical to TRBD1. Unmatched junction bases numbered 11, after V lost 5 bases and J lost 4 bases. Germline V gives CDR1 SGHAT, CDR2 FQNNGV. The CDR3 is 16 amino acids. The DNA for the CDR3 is TGTGCCAGCAGCCTTACCTCAGGGGGAAGTAATCAGCCCCAGCATTTT. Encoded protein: CASSLTSGGSNQPQHF.

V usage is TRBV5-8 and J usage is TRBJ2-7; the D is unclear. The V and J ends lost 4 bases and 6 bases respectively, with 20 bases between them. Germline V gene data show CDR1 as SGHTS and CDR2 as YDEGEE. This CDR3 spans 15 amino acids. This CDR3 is CASSLGTIRDGEQYF. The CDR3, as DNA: TGTGCCAGCAGCCTGGGCACAATTAGAGATGGCGAGCAGTACTTC.

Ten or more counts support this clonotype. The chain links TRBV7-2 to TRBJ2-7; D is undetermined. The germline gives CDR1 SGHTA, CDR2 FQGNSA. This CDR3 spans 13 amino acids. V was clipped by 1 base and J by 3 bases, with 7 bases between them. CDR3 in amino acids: CASSLDWNYEQYF. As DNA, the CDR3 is TGTGCCAGCAGCTTAGATTGGAACTACGAGCAGTACTTC.

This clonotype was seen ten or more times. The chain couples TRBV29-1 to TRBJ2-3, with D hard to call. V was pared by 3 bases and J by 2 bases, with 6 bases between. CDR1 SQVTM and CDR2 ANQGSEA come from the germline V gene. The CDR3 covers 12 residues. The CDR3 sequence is CSVDGPTDTQYF. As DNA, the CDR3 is TGCAGCGTTGACGGACCCACAGATACGCAGTATTTT.

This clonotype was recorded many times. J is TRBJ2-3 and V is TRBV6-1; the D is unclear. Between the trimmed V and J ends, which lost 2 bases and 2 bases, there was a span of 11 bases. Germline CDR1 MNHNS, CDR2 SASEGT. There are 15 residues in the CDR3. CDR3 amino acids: CASSEWVGSTDTQYF. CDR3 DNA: TGTGCCAGCAGTGAATGGGTCGGGTCCACAGATACGCAGTATTTT.

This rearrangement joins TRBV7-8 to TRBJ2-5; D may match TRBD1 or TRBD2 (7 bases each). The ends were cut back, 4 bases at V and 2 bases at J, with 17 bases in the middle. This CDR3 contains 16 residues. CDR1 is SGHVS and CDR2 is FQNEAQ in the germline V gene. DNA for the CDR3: TGTGCCAGCAGCTCCAGACTAGCAGGGGGGCAAGAGACCCAGTACTTC. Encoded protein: CASSSRLAGGQETQYF.

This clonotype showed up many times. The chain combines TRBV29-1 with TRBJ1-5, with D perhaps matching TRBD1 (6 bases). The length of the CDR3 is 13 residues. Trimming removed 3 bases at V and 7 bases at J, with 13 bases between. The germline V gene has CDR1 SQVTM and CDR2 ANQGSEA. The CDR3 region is CSVDWGPGQPQHF. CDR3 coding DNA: TGCAGCGTTGACTGGGGGCCTGGCCAGCCCCAGCATTTT.